Below, 9 T cell receptor beta chains from the same sample are listed, as sequenced in a study of metastatic and nonmetastatic thyroid tumors. Thyroid surgery was preceded by no treatment in any patient. TCRdb redid the clone calls on the PCR reads using MiXCR. The table has about 20,000 clones, approximately 40% seen once. The sequenced sample consisted of tumor tissue. These receptors were collected from a female donor with papillary thyroid cancer or a benign thyroid nodule (not recorded which). Some clones in this sample may be carry-over from other donors' samples.

V and J are TRBV20-1 and TRBJ2-1; 8 nucleotides agree with TRBD1. Germline-derived CDR1 and CDR2 are DFQATT and SNEGSKA (reference sequence). V was clipped by 3 bases and J by 5 bases; unmatched bases: 6. This CDR3 has 14 amino acids. The CDR3 region is CSASTNRGNNEQFF. The CDR3 nucleotides are TGCAGTGCTAGTACTAACAGGGGGAACAATGAGCAGTTCTTC.

The table lists this clone with a few counts. The V gene is TRBV2, the J gene TRBJ2-5; 12 nucleotides match TRBD2. J lost 6 bases, V lost 8 bases, and 10 bases had no gene match. From germline, CDR1 is SNHLY and CDR2 FYNNEI. CDR3 length equals 15 residues. CDR3 sequence: CASGPLAGGRKTQYF. CDR3 DNA: TGTGCCAGCGGGCCCCTAGCGGGAGGGAGAAAGACCCAGTACTTC.

CDR3 loop: CASARGETRTVNEQFF. DNA of the CDR3: TGTGCCAGCGCCCGTGGGGAGACTAGAACAGTTAATGAGCAGTTCTTC. This chain uses TRBV12-3 or TRBV12-4 with TRBJ2-1, with D possibly matching TRBD2 (6 bases). This CDR3 is 16 amino acids long. V lost 8 bases to trimming and J lost 7 bases, with 24 bases between them.

This rearrangement joins TRBV5-1 to TRBJ2-2; 8 bases are a match to TRBD2. The germline V gene encodes CDR1 SGHRS and CDR2 YFSETQ. The CDR3 is 16 amino acids. J was trimmed by 5 bases and V by 1 base; bases with no gene match: 7. The CDR3 reads CASSLRSGGLTGELFF. Here the CDR3 DNA reads TGCGCCAGCAGCTTGAGGAGCGGGGGTTTAACCGGGGAGCTGTTTTTT.

The V and J genes are TRBV20-1 and TRBJ1-6; 7 nucleotides agree with TRBD1. CDR1 is DFQATT and CDR2 is SNEGSKA in the germline V gene (reference sequence). J lost 8 bases, V lost 1 base, and 8 bases had no gene match. The CDR3 is 15 residues long. The CDR3, as DNA: TGCAGTGCTAGAGTACCCCAGGGGGTGGATTCACCCCTCCACTTT. This gives the protein CSARVPQGVDSPLHF.

The chain recombines TRBV11-2 with TRBJ1-2; D may be TRBD1 (6 bases). The germline gives CDR1 SGHAT, CDR2 FQNNGV. This CDR3 spans 15 amino acids. V lost 4 bases, J lost 1 base, and 13 bases lay in between. CDR3 sequence (DNA): TGTGCCAGCAGCTCTACCGGGACACTTAACTATGGCTACACCTTC. The encoded protein is CASSSTGTLNYGYTF.

This clone appeared once. This rearrangement joins TRBV9 to TRBJ2-7; D unclear. Germline V gene sequence: CDR1 SGDLS, CDR2 YYNGEE. This CDR3 has 15 amino acids. With 0 bases removed from V and 4 bases from J, the gap between germline ends came to 14 bases. The CDR3 spells CASSVGPSGGYEQYF. CDR3 DNA sequence: TGTGCCAGCAGCGTAGGACCTAGTGGTGGGTACGAGCAGTACTTC.

Written as DNA, the CDR3 is TGTGCCAGCAGTTTAAGTAGAGGTAGTGAGCAGTTCTTC. Translating it yields CASSLSRGSEQFF. The gene calls are TRBV27 and TRBJ2-1; no firm D call. The CDR3 loop spans 13 amino acids. Germline V gene lookup returns CDR1 MNHEY and CDR2 SMNVEV (reference sequence). The germline V and J ends were trimmed by 2 bases and 9 bases, with 11 bases remaining between them.

In its sample, this clone was seen a few times. The chain employs TRBV15 and TRBJ2-6; D is uncertain. Trimming took off 4 bases at V and 0 bases at J, with 10 bases between the two ends. Germline CDR1 LNHNV, CDR2 YYDKDF (reference sequence). The CDR3 has 16 residues. CDR3 sequence (DNA): TGTGCCACCAGCAACGCTTCAGGCTCTGGGGCCAACGTCCTGACTTTC. This sequence encodes CATSNASGSGANVLTF.